This T cell receptor beta chain was captured in a study of cytomegalovirus exposure and HLA in healthy donors. The overall study: In an earlier analysis, 90 million to 130 million unique TCR beta sequences were found from about 180 million T cells.

Each donor's status was that of a healthy bone marrow donor. PCR amplification relied on 60 Vbeta primers (plus 13 Jbeta primers). Only in-frame clones appear in the TCRdb table, and some are missing; sequencing was by immunoSEQ multiplex PCR. Among 95,000 to 150,000 clones listed, around 72% were seen once. Turning to this clone: Its antigen remains unidentified.

The study's findings and limits: Later analysis identified a missense DCLRE1C variant that was linked to TCR beta V- and J-gene trimming.

CDR1 and CDR2 from the germline V gene are MNHEY and SVGAGI. Germline trimming cut 7 bases from V and 5 bases from J; bases unmatched to any gene: 9. CDR3 length: 14 residues. The chain has TRBV6-5 and TRBJ1-1; 8 bases agree with TRBD1. The TCR sequence derives from a woman between 35 and 50 years old in good health and CMV-seropositive. The sequenced sample consisted of PBMCs. The CDR3 region is CASTKTGVGTEAFF. The CDR3 DNA reads TGTGCCAGCACCAAGACAGGGGTTGGGACTGAAGCTTTCTTT.